This T cell receptor beta chain was sequenced during a study of shared clonotypes between healthy human individuals. Among the donors, all were Caucasian adults who lived in Nashville, Tennessee. Germline lookup yields CDR1 LGHNA and CDR2 YSLEER. The CDR3 covers 15 residues. V was clipped by 1 base and J by 7 bases; unmatched bases: 6. The authors distributed each subset's genomic DNA evenly over several immunoSEQ plates. Unsorted PBMC replicate PCRs drew on 300 ng DNA, representing tens of thousands of T cell genomes. Assay: immunoSEQ multiplex PCR; the TCRdb copy retains only in-frame clones and omits some. The data show hundreds of thousands of clones, with less than 80% seen just once and 13% held by the top ten.

This chain links TRBV4-3 with TRBJ2-1; 8 bases fit TRBD2. The source of this sequence is a woman aged 35 to 49 in good health. Some clones in this sample may be carry-over from other donors' samples. What was sequenced was PBMCs. CDR3 sequence reads: CASSQASGSGNEQFF. In DNA form, the CDR3 reads TGCGCCAGCAGCCAAGCGAGCGGGAGTGGTAATGAGCAGTTCTTC.